This T cell receptor beta chain originates from a study of blood T cell repertoires in COVID-19. The overall study: Collection of acute and convalescent COVID-19 samples took place in the United States, Italy and Spain. In each case, the material was cDNA or gDNA derived from T cells, B-cell-depleted T cells, or PBMCs.

CDR1 and CDR2 (germline): MGHRA, YSYEKL. CDR3 size: 13 residues. The V end lost 2 bases, the J end lost 7 bases, and 6 bases lay between the germline ends. Under the authors' procedure: Amplification of reference gene primers was used by the study to estimate nucleated cell counts. Clones were sequenced by immunoSEQ multiplex PCR, and TCRdb holds only the in-frame ones, with some missing. Clone size and the V and J calls come from that table; the DNA yielded D and trimming. The repertoire holds around 320,000 clones, with about 91% as singletons. V is TRBV4-1 and J is TRBJ1-6, with D unclear. The sequencing sample was made of peripheral blood. This TCR was sampled from a woman in her thirties who had recovered from COVID-19. CDR3 residues: CASSQTVNSPLHF. CDR3 in DNA: TGCGCCAGCAGCCAAACAGTAAATTCACCCCTCCACTTT.